Described below is a single TCR beta chain sequence and its context. What it recognizes is unknown. With a much larger clone just one base away, this may be a read error. Other DNA sequences within the sample encode an identical CDR3. The CDR3 is made up of 19 amino acids. Germline V lookup: CDR1 ENHRY, CDR2 SYGVKD. After removal of 11 bases from V and 0 bases from J, the junction contained 23 bases not matched to a gene. This record belongs to a study of shared clonotypes between healthy human individuals. Regarding the study as a whole: Sequencing of the sorted subsets was shown by rarefaction to be incomplete despite large depth. Genetic and exposure-history diversity was limited by the small donor number.

Every subset's genomic DNA went evenly onto several immunoSEQ plates. Tens of thousands of T cell genomes (about 0.2 ug DNA) went into each sorted-subset replicate. Sequenced by immunoSEQ multiplex PCR; TCRdb stores in-frame clones only, minus some. The sample consists of 900,000 to 1,200,000 clones, approximately 80% of them appearing once. The origin of this receptor is a man younger than 35 in good health. Some clones in this sample may be carry-over from other donors' samples. The specimen was memory CD4+ T cells from PBMCs. Subset indicated: CD45RA-negative fraction. The J gene is TRBJ2-3, the V gene TRBV10-3; the match to TRBD2 covers 7 bases. DNA of the CDR3: TGTGCCGCCCGACCCCACGGCGGGAGAGGGGCTGAAAGCACAGATACGCAGTATTTT. This translates into CAARPHGGRGAESTDTQYF.